The 10 T cell receptor beta chains below were found in one sample sequenced in a study of T-cell reconstitution after alpha-beta-depleted transplantation in children. Preparation of the TCRbeta library used unique molecular identifiers. MiXCR, run by TCRdb on the PCR reads, gives a single entry per CDR3 protein. The sample lists about 400,000 distinct CDR3 sequences; about 16% were seen once. Sequencing was performed on PBMCs, mostly from graft donor cells, taken 360 days after TCRalphabeta/CD19-depleted stem cell transplant. The receptors originated from a boy younger than two who had a stem cell transplant for Wiskott-Aldrich syndrome, so the T cells may come from the graft donor.

A few counts support this clonotype. The chain has TRBV10-3 and TRBJ2-1; 13 bases agree with TRBD2. This CDR3 spans 15 amino acids. Germline V lookup: CDR1 ENHRY, CDR2 SYGVKD. J gave up 10 bases and V 3 bases, and 6 bases lay outside the gene matches. The CDR3: CAISDTSGGASEQFF. The DNA for the CDR3 is TGTGCCATCAGTGACACTAGCGGGGGGGCTAGCGAGCAGTTCTTC.

There are many counts of this clonotype. The J gene is TRBJ2-1, the V gene TRBV12-3 or TRBV12-4; D uncertain. The CDR3 has 13 residues. Trimming left V 6 bases short and J 8 bases short, with 14 bases between. The CDR3 DNA sequence: TGTGCCAGCAGCTTCCTGGTACCTTATGAGCAGTTCTTC. It codes for CASSFLVPYEQFF.

This chain connects TRBV20-1 to TRBJ2-7; perhaps TRBD2 as D (6 bases). The CDR3 consists of 13 residues. Germline CDR1 and CDR2: DFQATT and SNEGSKA (reference sequence). V lost 3 bases to trimming and J lost 2 bases, with 11 bases between them. CDR3 loop: CSARAGSPYEQYF. The CDR3 bases are TGCAGTGCTAGGGCGGGAAGCCCCTACGAGCAGTACTTC.

The chain links TRBV12-3 or TRBV12-4 to TRBJ2-7, with 8 positions matching TRBD2. Trimming took 5 bases from V and 1 from J; bases not matched to a gene: 13. This CDR3 is 17 amino acids long. CDR3 amino acids: CASSTTGGTRGSYEQYF. The CDR3 DNA sequence: TGTGCCAGCAGTACGACCGGCGGGACTAGGGGTTCCTACGAGCAGTACTTC.

Ten or more counts support this clonotype. CDR3 in amino acids: CASNPTELGTDTQYF. The CDR3 DNA sequence: TGTGCCAGCAACCCCACCGAGCTCGGCACAGATACGCAGTATTTT. This chain uses TRBV7-9 with TRBJ2-3; D call uncertain. V dropped 7 bases and J dropped 1 base, with 15 bases sitting between them. This CDR3 is 15 amino acids long. In germline, CDR1 is SEHNR, CDR2 FQNEAQ (reference sequence).

The chain employs TRBV7-9 and TRBJ2-5; perhaps TRBD2 as D (6 bases). The length of the CDR3 is 14 residues. CDR1 and CDR2 (germline): SEHNR, FQNEAQ (reference sequence). Between the trimmed V and J ends, which lost 2 bases and 5 bases, there was a span of 12 bases. The CDR3 DNA reads TGTGCCAGCAGCTTAATGACCCGGGGGGAGACCCAGTACTTC. Amino acid sequence: CASSLMTRGETQYF. The variable domain in full, completed from reference TRBV7-9 and TRBJ2-5, reads DTGVSQNPRHKITKRGQNVTFRCDPISEHNRLYWYRQTLGQGPEFLTYFQNEAQLEKSRLLSDRFSAERPKGSFSTLEIQRTEQGDSAMYLCASSLMTRGETQYFGPGTRLLVL.

CDR3 DNA sequence: TGCAGCGTTGAAAACAGGTTTGCTAGTACAGATACGCAGTATTTT. Protein product: CSVENRFASTDTQYF. The V and J genes are TRBV29-1 and TRBJ2-3, with a possible D match to TRBD1 (5 bases). Germline CDR1 SQVTM, CDR2 ANQGSEA. V was cut by 2 bases and J by 3 bases, with 15 bases left in between. There are 15 residues in the CDR3.

This clonotype was seen ten or more times. This sequence joins TRBV10-3 and TRBJ2-7; 8 nucleotides agree with TRBD2. The germline V gene encodes CDR1 ENHRY and CDR2 SYGVKD. CDR3 length: 15 amino acids. With 2 bases clipped from V and 0 bases from J, the junction kept 3 bases outside the gene matches. This CDR3 is CAISEESGSSYEQYF. The CDR3 coding sequence is TGTGCCATCAGTGAGGAAAGCGGGAGCTCCTACGAGCAGTACTTC.

This chain joins TRBV5-1 and TRBJ2-2; D may be TRBD2 (5 bases). The CDR3 spans 15 residues. Trimming left V 2 bases short and J 5 bases short, with 13 bases between. Germline-derived CDR1 and CDR2 are SGHRS and YFSETQ. The DNA for the CDR3 is TGCGCCAGCAGCTTTCTATTCGAGGGAACCGGGGAGCTGTTTTTT. Protein: CASSFLFEGTGELFF.

V gene TRBV24-1 combines with J gene TRBJ2-5, with D possibly matching TRBD2 (6 bases). The germline V gene has CDR1 KGHDR and CDR2 SFDVKD. Trimming took 7 bases from V and 2 from J, leaving 16 bases between them. The CDR3 loop spans 15 amino acids. For the CDR3, the DNA is TGTGCCACCAGCCCTGCTGTGGGGGGACAAGAGACCCAGTACTTC. Translating gives CATSPAVGGQETQYF.